The T cell receptor beta chain under discussion was sequenced for a study of T cells in Graves' hyperthyroidism and ophthalmopathy. This clonotype occurred a few times. V shed 2 bases and J shed 6 bases, with 11 bases lying between them. The CDR3 has 13 residues. The V gene's germline CDR1 is SGHRS and CDR2 YFSETQ. Amplified TCR beta CDR3 regions came from RNA transcripts. First-round RT-PCR with HTBI primers amplified the TCR CDR3 region. Each CDR3 protein is one row after TCRdb ran MiXCR on the multiplex PCR reads. The sample lists around 620,000 distinct CDR3 sequences; around 42% were seen once. The sample consisted of peripheral blood or thyroid tissue (not recorded which). This TCR was sampled from an adult woman with Graves' disease, either hyperthyroidism or ophthalmopathy (not recorded which). The rearrangement uses TRBV5-1 and TRBJ1-2; TRBD1 might be the D (6 bases). The CDR3 region is CASSLRTDHGYTF. The CDR3, as DNA: TGCGCCAGCAGCTTAAGGACAGACCATGGCTACACCTTC.